The clone carrying this T cell receptor (beta chain) was seen only a few times. Its antigen remains unknown. The data were taken from a study of identical twins. Template switching, a step in the protocol, added a universal primer site, and cDNA carried unique molecular identifiers. TCRdb used MiXCR to reprocess the 5' RACE reads, holding one entry per CDR3 protein. The sample shows around 230,000 distinct CDR3 sequences, approximately 9% of them seen only once. The study, taken as a whole, reports: Among monozygotic twins, out-of-frame TCR alpha sharing exceeded what models predicted. Within cord blood, abundant beta clonotypes carried fewer insertions, but memory repertoires showed no such trend. Instead of following the same donors, the conclusions were based on cross-sectional statistical analysis.

The germline V gene encodes CDR1 SGHTA and CDR2 FQGNSA. V gave up 4 bases and J gave up 0 bases; unmatched junction bases: 7. The CDR3 sequence is 17 residues long. This TCR was recovered from a woman under 30 in good health. The J gene is TRBJ2-7, the V gene TRBV7-2, with 12 bases that match TRBD2. The material sequenced was memory (CD45RO+) T cells sorted from blood. DNA for the CDR3: TGTGCCAGCAGCTACAGGACTAGCGGGGTGTCCTCCTACGAGCAGTACTTC. Protein: CASSYRTSGVSSYEQYF.